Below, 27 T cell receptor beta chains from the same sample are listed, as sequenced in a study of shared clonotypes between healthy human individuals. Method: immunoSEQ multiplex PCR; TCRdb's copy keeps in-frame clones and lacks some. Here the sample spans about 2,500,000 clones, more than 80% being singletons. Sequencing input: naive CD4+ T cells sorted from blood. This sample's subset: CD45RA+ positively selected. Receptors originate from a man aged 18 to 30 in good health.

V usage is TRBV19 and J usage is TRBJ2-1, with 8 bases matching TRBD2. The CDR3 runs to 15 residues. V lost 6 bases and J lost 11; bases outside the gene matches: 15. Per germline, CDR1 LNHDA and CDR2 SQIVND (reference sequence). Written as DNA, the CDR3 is TGTGCCAGTAGATCCGAAGCGGGAGCGATTGGGAAGCAGTTCTTC. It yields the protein CASRSEAGAIGKQFF.

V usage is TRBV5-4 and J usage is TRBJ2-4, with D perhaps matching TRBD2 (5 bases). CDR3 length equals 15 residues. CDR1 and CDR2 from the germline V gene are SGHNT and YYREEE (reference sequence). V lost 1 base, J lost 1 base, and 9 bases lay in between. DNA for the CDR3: TGTGCCAGCAGCTTGCCGGGGATCGCCAAAAACATTCAGTACTTC. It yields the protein CASSLPGIAKNIQYF.

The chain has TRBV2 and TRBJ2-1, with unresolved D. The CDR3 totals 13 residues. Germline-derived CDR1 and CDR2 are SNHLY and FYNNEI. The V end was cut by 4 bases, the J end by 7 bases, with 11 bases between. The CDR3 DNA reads TGTGCCAGCAGTGCCCCTTTACGTAATGAGCAGTTCTTC. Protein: CASSAPLRNEQFF.

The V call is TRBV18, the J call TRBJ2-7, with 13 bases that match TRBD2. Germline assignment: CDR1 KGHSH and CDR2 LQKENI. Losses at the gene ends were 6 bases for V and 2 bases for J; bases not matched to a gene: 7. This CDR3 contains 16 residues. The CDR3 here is CASSRTSGSATYEQYF. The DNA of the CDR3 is TGTGCCAGCTCCCGGACTAGCGGGAGTGCAACCTACGAGCAGTACTTC.

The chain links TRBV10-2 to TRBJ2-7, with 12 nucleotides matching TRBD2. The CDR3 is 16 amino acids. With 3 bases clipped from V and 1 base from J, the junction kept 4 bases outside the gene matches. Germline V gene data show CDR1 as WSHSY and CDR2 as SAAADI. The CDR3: CASSDLTSGGSYEQYF. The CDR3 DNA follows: TGCGCCAGCAGTGACCTGACTAGCGGGGGATCCTACGAGCAGTACTTC.

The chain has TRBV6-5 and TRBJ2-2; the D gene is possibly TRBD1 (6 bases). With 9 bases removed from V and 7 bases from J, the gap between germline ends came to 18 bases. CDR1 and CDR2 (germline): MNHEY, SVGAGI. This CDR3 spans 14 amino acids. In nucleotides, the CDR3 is TGTGCCAGAGCTAGGGCAGGGGCGGGCGGGGAGCTGTTTTTT. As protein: CARARAGAGGELFF.

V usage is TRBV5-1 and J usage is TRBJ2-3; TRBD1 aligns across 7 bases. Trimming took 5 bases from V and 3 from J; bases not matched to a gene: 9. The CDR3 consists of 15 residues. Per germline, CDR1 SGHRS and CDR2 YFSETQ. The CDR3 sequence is CASRVGQAGTDTQYF. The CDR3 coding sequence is TGCGCCAGCAGAGTAGGACAGGCGGGTACAGATACGCAGTATTTT.

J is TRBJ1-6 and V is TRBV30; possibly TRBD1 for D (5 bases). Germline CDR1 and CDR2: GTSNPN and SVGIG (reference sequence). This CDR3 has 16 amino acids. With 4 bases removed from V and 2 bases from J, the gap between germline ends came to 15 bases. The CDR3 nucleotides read TGTGCCTGGAATCGGGCAGGGAGGACCTATAATTCACCCCTCCACTTT. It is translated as CAWNRAGRTYNSPLHF.

The CDR3 DNA sequence: TGTGCCAGTATTTATAGGGGACAGAACACTGAAGCTTTCTTT. Encoded protein: CASIYRGQNTEAFF. The chain combines TRBV19 with TRBJ1-1, with D possibly being TRBD1 (6 bases). The CDR3 sequence is 14 residues long. The germline V and J ends were trimmed by 7 bases and 1 base, with 13 bases remaining between them. From germline, CDR1 is LNHDA and CDR2 SQIVND (reference sequence).

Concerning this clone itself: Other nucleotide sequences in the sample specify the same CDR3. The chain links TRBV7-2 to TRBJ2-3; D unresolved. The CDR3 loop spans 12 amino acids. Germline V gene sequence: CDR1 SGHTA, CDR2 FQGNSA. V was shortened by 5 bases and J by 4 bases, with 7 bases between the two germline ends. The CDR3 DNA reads TGTGCCAGCAGCCCTTTCCCAGATACGCAGTATTTT. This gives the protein CASSPFPDTQYF.

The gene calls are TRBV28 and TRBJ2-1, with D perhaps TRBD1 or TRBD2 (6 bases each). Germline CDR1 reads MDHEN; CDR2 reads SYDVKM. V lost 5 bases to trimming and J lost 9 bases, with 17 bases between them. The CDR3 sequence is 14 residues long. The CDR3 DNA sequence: TGTGCCAGCAGTGCCACCGGGGGCTCGGGTGAGCAGTTCTTC. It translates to CASSATGGSGEQFF.

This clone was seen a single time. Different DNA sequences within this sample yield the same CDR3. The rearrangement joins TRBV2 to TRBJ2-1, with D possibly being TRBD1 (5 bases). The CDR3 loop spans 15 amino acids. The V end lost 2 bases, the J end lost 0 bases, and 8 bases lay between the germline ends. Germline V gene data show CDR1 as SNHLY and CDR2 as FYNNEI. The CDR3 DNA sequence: TGTGCCAGCAGTGAACAGGGAAGCTCCTACAATGAGCAGTTCTTC. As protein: CASSEQGSSYNEQFF.

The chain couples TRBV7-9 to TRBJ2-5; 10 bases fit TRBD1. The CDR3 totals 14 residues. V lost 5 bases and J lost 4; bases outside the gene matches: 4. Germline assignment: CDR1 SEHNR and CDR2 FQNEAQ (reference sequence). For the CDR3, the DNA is TGTGCCAGCAGCCTCGACAGGGGGCTAGAGACCCAGTACTTC. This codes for CASSLDRGLETQYF.

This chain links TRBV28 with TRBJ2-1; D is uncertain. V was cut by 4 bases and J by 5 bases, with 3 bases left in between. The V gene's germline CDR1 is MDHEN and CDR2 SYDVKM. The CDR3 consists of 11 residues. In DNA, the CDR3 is TGTGCCAGCAGTTCCAACAATGAGCAGTTCTTC. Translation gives CASSSNNEQFF. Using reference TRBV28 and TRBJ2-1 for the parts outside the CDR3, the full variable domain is DVKVTQSSRYLVKRTGEKVFLECVQDMDHENMFWYRQDPGLGLRLIYFSYDVKMKEKGDIPEGYSVSREKKERFSLILESASTNQTSMYLCASSSNNEQFFGPGTRLTVL.

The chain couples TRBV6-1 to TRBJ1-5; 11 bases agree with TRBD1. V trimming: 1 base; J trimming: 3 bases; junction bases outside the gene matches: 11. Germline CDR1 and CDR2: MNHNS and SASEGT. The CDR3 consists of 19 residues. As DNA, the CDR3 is TGTGCCAGCAGTGAAGAGTGGACAGGGGGCCGGTCCAACAATCAGCCCCAGCATTTT. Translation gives CASSEEWTGGRSNNQPQHF.

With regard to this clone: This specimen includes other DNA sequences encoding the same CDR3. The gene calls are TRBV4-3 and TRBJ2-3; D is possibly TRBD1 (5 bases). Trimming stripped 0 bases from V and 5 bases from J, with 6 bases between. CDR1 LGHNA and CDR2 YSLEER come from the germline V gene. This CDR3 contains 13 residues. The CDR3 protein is CASSQDQGDTQYF. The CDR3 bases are TGCGCCAGCAGCCAAGATCAGGGAGATACGCAGTATTTT.

In DNA form, the CDR3 reads TGCGCCAGCAGCTTAGCGACGGGATTCTATGACGAGCAGTACTTC. This translates into CASSLATGFYDEQYF. The V call is TRBV5-1, the J call TRBJ2-7; D perhaps matches TRBD2 (5 bases). V was clipped by 2 bases and J by 5 bases, with 17 bases between them. Germline CDR1 SGHRS, CDR2 YFSETQ. The CDR3 contains 15 residues.

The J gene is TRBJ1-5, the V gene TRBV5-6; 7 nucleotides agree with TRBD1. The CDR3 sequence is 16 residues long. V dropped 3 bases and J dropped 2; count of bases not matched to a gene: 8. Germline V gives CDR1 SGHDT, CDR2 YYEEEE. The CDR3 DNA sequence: TGTGCCAGCAGCTCATCAGGGGGGATCGGCAATCAGCCCCAGCATTTT. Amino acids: CASSSSGGIGNQPQHF.

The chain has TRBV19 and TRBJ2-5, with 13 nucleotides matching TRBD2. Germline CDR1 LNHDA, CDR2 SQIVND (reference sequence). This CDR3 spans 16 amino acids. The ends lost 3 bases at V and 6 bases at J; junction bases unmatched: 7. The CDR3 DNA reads TGTGCCAGTAGTATGGGACTAGCGGGATCTCCGCAGACCCAGTACTTC. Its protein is CASSMGLAGSPQTQYF.

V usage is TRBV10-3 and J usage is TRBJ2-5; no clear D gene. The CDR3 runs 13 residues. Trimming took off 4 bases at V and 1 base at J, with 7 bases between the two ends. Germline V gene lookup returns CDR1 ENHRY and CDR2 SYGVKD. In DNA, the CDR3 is TGTGCCATCAGTGTTCAACCCCAAGAGACCCAGTACTTC. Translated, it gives CAISVQPQETQYF.

The CDR3, as DNA: TGTGCCAGCAGCCTAAATTCCGAGACCCAGTACTTC. The encoded protein is CASSLNSETQYF. The genes are TRBV7-6 and TRBJ2-5, with D hard to call. V was pared by 5 bases and J by 5 bases, with 9 bases between. This CDR3 is 12 amino acids long. CDR1 is SGHVS and CDR2 is FNYEAQ in the germline V gene. Looking up the rest from reference TRBV7-6 and TRBJ2-5 gives the full variable domain: GAGVSQSPRYKVTKRGQDVALRCDPISGHVSLYWYRQALGQGPEFLTYFNYEAQQDKSGLPNDRFSAERPEGSISTLTIQRTEQRDSAMYRCASSLNSETQYFGPGTRLLVL.

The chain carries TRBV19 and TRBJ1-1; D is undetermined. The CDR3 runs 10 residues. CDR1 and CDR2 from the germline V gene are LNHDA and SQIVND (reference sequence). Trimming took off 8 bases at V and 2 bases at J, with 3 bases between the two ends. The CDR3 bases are TGTGCCAGTGCTAACACTGAAGCTTTCTTT. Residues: CASANTEAFF.

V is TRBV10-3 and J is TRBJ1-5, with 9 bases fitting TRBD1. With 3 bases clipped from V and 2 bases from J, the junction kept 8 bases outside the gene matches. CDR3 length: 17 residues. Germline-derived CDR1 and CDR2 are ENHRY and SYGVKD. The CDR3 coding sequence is TGTGCCATCAGTGATATGGGACAGGGATTCGGCAATCAGCCCCAGCATTTT. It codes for CAISDMGQGFGNQPQHF.

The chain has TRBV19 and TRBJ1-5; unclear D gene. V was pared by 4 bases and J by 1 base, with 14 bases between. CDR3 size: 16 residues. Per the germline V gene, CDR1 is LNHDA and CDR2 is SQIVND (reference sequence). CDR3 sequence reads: CASSTVSVSSNQPQHF. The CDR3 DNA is TGTGCCAGTAGTACGGTTTCGGTGTCGAGCAATCAGCCCCAGCATTTT.

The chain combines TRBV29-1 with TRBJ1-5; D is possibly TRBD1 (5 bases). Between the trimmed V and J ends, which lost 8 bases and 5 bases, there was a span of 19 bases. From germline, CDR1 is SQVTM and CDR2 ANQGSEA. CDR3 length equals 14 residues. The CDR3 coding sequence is TGCAGCTACACCGCCGGGACCGTTGATCAGCCCCAGCATTTT. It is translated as CSYTAGTVDQPQHF.

The CDR3 here is CASSVDLHGATSYEQYF. CDR3 in DNA: TGTGCCAGCAGCGTAGATCTTCATGGAGCAACCTCCTACGAGCAGTACTTC. The chain has TRBV9 and TRBJ2-7; no firm D call. V gave up 0 bases and J gave up 0 bases, with 16 bases separating them. The CDR3 spans 17 residues. Germline V lookup: CDR1 SGDLS, CDR2 YYNGEE. The variable domain in full, with the rest retrieved from reference TRBV9 and TRBJ2-7, is DSGVTQTPKHLITATGQRVTLRCSPRSGDLSVYWYQQSLDQGLQFLIQYYNGEERAKGNILERFSAQQFPDLHSELNLSSLELGDSALYFCASSVDLHGATSYEQYFGPGTRLTVT.

CDR3 region: CASSRTGAYTEAFF. The CDR3 DNA is TGTGCCAGCAGCCGGACAGGGGCGTACACTGAAGCTTTCTTT. The V call is TRBV7-9, the J call TRBJ1-1; 9 bases map to TRBD1. Germline V gives CDR1 SEHNR, CDR2 FQNEAQ (reference sequence). J was trimmed by 3 bases and V by 5 bases; bases with no gene match: 4. The CDR3 has 14 residues.